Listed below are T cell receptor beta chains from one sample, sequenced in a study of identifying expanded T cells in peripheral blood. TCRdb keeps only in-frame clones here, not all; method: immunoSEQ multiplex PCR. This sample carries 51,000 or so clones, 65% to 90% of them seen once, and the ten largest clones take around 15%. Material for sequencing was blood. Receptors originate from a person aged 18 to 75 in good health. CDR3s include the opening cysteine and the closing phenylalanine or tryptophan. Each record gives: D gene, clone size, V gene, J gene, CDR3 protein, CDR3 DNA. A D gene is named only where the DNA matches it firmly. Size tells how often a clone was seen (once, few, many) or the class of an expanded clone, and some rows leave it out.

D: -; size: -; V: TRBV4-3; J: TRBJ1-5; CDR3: CASSQDVGQPQHF; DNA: TGCGCCAGCAGCCAAGACGTCGGTCAGCCCCAGCATTTT
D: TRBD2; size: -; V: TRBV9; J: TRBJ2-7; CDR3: CASSPRTSGYLYEQYF; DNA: TGTGCCAGCAGCCCACGGACTAGCGGCTACCTCTACGAGCAGTACTTC
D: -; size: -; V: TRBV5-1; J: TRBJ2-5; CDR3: CASSPPSARSGMETQYF; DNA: TGCGCCAGCAGCCCCCCCTCGGCGCGGAGTGGGATGGAGACCCAGTACTTC
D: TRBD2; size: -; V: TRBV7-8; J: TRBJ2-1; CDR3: CASSLSLSRLAGDEQFF; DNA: TGTGCCAGCAGCTTATCCTTATCACGGCTAGCGGGAGATGAGCAGTTCTTC
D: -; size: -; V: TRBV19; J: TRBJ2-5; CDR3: CASSTVEGETQYF; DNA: TGTGCCAGTAGTACGGTGGAGGGAGAGACCCAGTACTTC
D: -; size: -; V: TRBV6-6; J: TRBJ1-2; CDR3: CASSNNNYGYTF; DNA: TGTGCCAGCAGTAACAATAACTATGGCTACACCTTC
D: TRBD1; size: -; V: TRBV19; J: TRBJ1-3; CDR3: CASSIRWDRGGSGNTIYF; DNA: TGTGCCAGTAGTATCCGGTGGGACAGGGGTGGCTCTGGAAACACCATATATTTT
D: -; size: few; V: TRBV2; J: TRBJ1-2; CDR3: CASREGNSARYYGYTF; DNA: TGTGCCAGCAGGGAGGGTAACTCGGCGAGGTACTATGGCTACACCTTC
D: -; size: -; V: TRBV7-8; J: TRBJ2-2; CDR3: CASSPTGRNTGELFF; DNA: TGTGCCAGCAGCCCTACGGGAAGGAACACCGGGGAGCTGTTTTTT
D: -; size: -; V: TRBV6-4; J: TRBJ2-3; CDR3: CASSPCTDTQYF; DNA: TGTGCCAGCAGCCCCTGCACAGATACGCAGTATTTT
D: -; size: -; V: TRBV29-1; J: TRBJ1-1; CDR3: CSVALTMNTEAFF; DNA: TGCAGCGTTGCCCTAACTATGAACACTGAAGCTTTCTTT